A single sample gave rise to the 10 T cell receptor beta chains below, sequenced in a study of blood T cell repertoires in COVID-19. Sequencing used immunoSEQ multiplex PCR; TCRdb keeps in-frame clones, though not all of them. The table shows fewer than 45,000 clones, with 90% occurring only once. Sequences were obtained from peripheral blood. These TCRs come from a man aged 55 to 70 with active or convalescent COVID-19.

J is TRBJ2-5 and V is TRBV6-5, with D possibly being TRBD2 (5 bases). Deletions cut 4 bases from V and 0 bases from J, with 6 bases between. Germline CDR1 MNHEY, CDR2 SVGAGI. This CDR3 is 13 amino acids long. The CDR3 DNA follows: TGTGCCAGCAGTTTCGGGAACCAAGAGACCCAGTACTTC. Translated: CASSFGNQETQYF.

The chain combines TRBV10-3 with TRBJ2-5; D not certain. Between the trimmed V and J ends, which lost 3 bases and 5 bases, there was a span of 4 bases. CDR3 length: 11 amino acids. Looked up from germline, CDR1 is ENHRY and CDR2 is SYGVKD. The CDR3 protein is CAISDRETQYF. The CDR3, as DNA: TGTGCCATCAGTGACCGGGAGACCCAGTACTTC.

The chain couples TRBV9 to TRBJ2-1, with D perhaps matching TRBD2 (6 bases). This CDR3 spans 15 amino acids. V lost 8 bases to trimming and J lost 6 bases, with 21 bases between them. Germline CDR1 SGDLS, CDR2 YYNGEE. For the CDR3, the DNA is TGTGCCAGTGCTACCCTCCCGGGAGTGGGCAATGAGCAGTTCTTC. Amino acids: CASATLPGVGNEQFF.

This chain joins TRBV7-9 and TRBJ2-2; 8 nucleotides align to TRBD1. The germline V gene encodes CDR1 SEHNR and CDR2 FQNEAQ (reference sequence). J lost 4 bases, V lost 3 bases, and 1 base had no gene match. CDR3 size: 14 residues. The CDR3, as DNA: TGTGCCAGCAGCTTTACAGGGGGCACCGGGGAGCTGTTTTTT. It codes for CASSFTGGTGELFF.

This chain links TRBV18 with TRBJ2-1; D is uncertain. The length of the CDR3 is 12 residues. The V and J ends lost 3 bases and 2 bases respectively, with 2 bases between them. Per germline, CDR1 KGHSH and CDR2 LQKENI. Written as DNA, the CDR3 is TGTGCCAGCTCACCCGCCTACAATGAGCAGTTCTTC. Encoded protein: CASSPAYNEQFF.

CDR3 DNA: TGTGCCAGCAGCCAACGGGGTGAGCAGTTCTTC. Residues: CASSQRGEQFF. V and J are TRBV28 and TRBJ2-1; D perhaps matches TRBD2 (5 bases). CDR1 MDHEN and CDR2 SYDVKM come from the germline V gene. This CDR3 comprises 11 residues. The V and J ends lost 6 bases and 9 bases respectively, with 9 bases between them.

The table lists this clone with a count of one. The chain recombines TRBV27 with TRBJ2-7; 8 positions match TRBD1. With V trimmed by 4 bases and J by 5 bases, 4 bases remained unmatched. Germline CDR1 MNHEY, CDR2 SMNVEV (reference sequence). The CDR3 is 13 amino acids. The CDR3 reads CASSSTGGHEQYF. In DNA form, the CDR3 reads TGTGCCAGCAGTTCTACAGGGGGTCACGAGCAGTACTTC.

A single count supports this clone. The rearrangement links TRBV20-1 to TRBJ2-1, with D unclear. This CDR3 spans 14 amino acids. From germline, CDR1 is DFQATT and CDR2 SNEGSKA (reference sequence). The V gene lost 3 bases and the J gene lost 0 bases, with 9 bases spanning the gap. This CDR3 reads CSASRSSSYNEQFF. For the CDR3, the DNA is TGCAGTGCTAGTCGGTCAAGCTCCTACAATGAGCAGTTCTTC.

The CDR3 DNA follows: TGCAGCGTTGAAGACGGGGGGCTGGACAATGAGCAGTTCTTC. Protein product: CSVEDGGLDNEQFF. The chain uses TRBV29-1 and TRBJ2-1; a possible D gene is TRBD2 (7 bases). Germline V gene lookup returns CDR1 SQVTM and CDR2 ANQGSEA. Between the trimmed V and J ends, which lost 0 bases and 5 bases, there was a span of 11 bases. The CDR3 contains 14 residues.

This clone was picked up one time. Here the CDR3 reads CASSYTGVELFF. Written as DNA, the CDR3 is TGTGCCAGCAGTTACACAGGGGTCGAGCTGTTTTTT. The chain recombines TRBV2 with TRBJ2-2; 7 nucleotides agree with TRBD1. The CDR3 has 12 residues. The J segment lost 11 bases and the V segment lost 5 bases, leaving 5 bases of the junction unmatched. Germline V lookup: CDR1 SNHLY, CDR2 FYNNEI.